In this sample, the clone carrying this TCR beta chain turned up a few times. The sample originates from a study of technical replicates of blood from several donors. Per the germline V gene, CDR1 is SGHRS and CDR2 is YFSETQ. The CDR3 sequence is 16 residues long. After removal of 4 bases from V and 2 bases from J, the junction contained 11 bases not matched to a gene. Some clones are missing from TCRdb's copy, which holds only in-frame ones; the method was immunoSEQ multiplex PCR. Counted here are about 66,000 clones, 85% to 90% occurring once; the ten biggest clones make up 4.5% to 5%. Sequencing was carried out using PBMCs. The chain uses TRBV5-1 and TRBJ1-1; 7 bases align to TRBD1. This clonotype was obtained from a human donor in good health. Some clones in this sample may be carry-over from other donors' samples. The CDR3 is CASSAQSRTGNTEAFF. In DNA form, the CDR3 reads TGCGCCAGCAGCGCTCAGTCGCGGACAGGAAACACTGAAGCTTTCTTT. The variable domain in full, with the rest retrieved from reference TRBV5-1 and TRBJ1-1, is KAGVTQTPRYLIKTRGQQVTLSCSPISGHRSVSWYQQTPGQGLQFLFEYFSETQRNKGNFPGRFSGRQFSNSRSEMNVSTLELGDSALYLCASSAQSRTGNTEAFFGQGTRLTVV.